The rows below give T cell receptor beta chains drawn from one sample of a study of blood T cell repertoires in COVID-19. Generated by immunoSEQ multiplex PCR, the TCRdb table keeps only in-frame clones and is missing some. The sample lists more than 100,000 clones, about four fifths occurring once. The sample comprised peripheral blood. These receptors all come from an elderly woman with acute or convalescent COVID-19. The CDR3 runs from the conserved cysteine through the conserved F or W. The D gene is left open where the match is weak. Not all rows give a size; the values are once, few, many and, for expanded clones, a class.

V gene,J gene,D gene,clone size,CDR3 DNA,CDR3 protein
TRBV6-5,TRBJ1-6,TRBD1,.,TGTGCCAGCAGGCTGGGACAGCATAATTCACCCCTCCACTTT,CASRLGQHNSPLHF
TRBV5-1,TRBJ2-7,TRBD2,.,TGCGCCAGCAGCTCCGGGACTAGCGGCTACGAGCAGTACTTC,CASSSGTSGYEQYF
TRBV12-3/TRBV12-4,TRBJ1-1,.,.,TGTGCCAGCAACAGGGACAACACTGAAGCTTTCTTT,CASNRDNTEAFF
TRBV19,TRBJ1-4,TRBD1,few,TGTGCCAGTTCCGGGACAGGGAATGAAAAACTGTTTTTT,CASSGTGNEKLFF
TRBV7-2,TRBJ2-1,TRBD2,.,TGTGCCAGCAGCTTAGTGGCGGGGGCCTACAATGAGCAGTTCTTC,CASSLVAGAYNEQFF
TRBV19,TRBJ2-5,.,.,TGTGCCAGTAGTATCACAGGTTCCGTTGAGACCCAGTACTTC,CASSITGSVETQYF
TRBV19,TRBJ2-7,.,.,TGTGCCAGTAGTAACACAGGGAAGCAGTACTTC,CASSNTGKQYF
TRBV27,TRBJ1-4,TRBD1,medium-sized,TGTGCCAGCAGTTTCGACAGGGGGAATGAAAAACTGTTTTTT,CASSFDRGNEKLFF
TRBV7-9,TRBJ2-2,.,.,TGTGCCAGCAGCCCCCGACAGTCCGACGGCGGGGAGCTGTTTTTT,CASSPRQSDGGELFF
TRBV15,TRBJ2-7,.,.,TGTGCCACCAGCAGTGATCGACAGATCCACGAGCAGTACTTC,CATSSDRQIHEQYF
TRBV29-1,TRBJ2-3,TRBD2,.,TGCAGCGTGGGACTAGCGGGAGATACGCAGTATTTT,CSVGLAGDTQYF
TRBV9,TRBJ1-6,TRBD1,.,TGTGCCAGCAGCGTAACCAGGACAGGCGATTCACCCCTCCACTTT,CASSVTRTGDSPLHF
TRBV7-2,TRBJ2-3,.,.,TGTGCCAGCAGCTTAGTGGGAGCGAGGGGGAACACAGATACGCAGTATTTT,CASSLVGARGNTDTQYF
TRBV11-2,TRBJ2-2,TRBD2,.,TGTGCCAGCAGCCCCCAGAGCGGGGGGTACACCGGGGAGCTGTTTTTT,CASSPQSGGYTGELFF
TRBV6-2/TRBV6-3,TRBJ1-2,.,.,TGTGCCAGCAGTTACTCCTCCGGGGGCTACACCTTC,CASSYSSGGYTF
TRBV19,TRBJ2-7,.,.,TGTGCCAGTAGTAGGTCCGGGGAGCAGTACTTC,CASSRSGEQYF
TRBV6-1,TRBJ1-4,.,.,TGTGCCAGCAGGCGGGCCGGTAATGAAAAACTGTTTTTT,CASRRAGNEKLFF
TRBV5-6,TRBJ1-4,.,.,TGTGCCAGCAGCGTATCCGGGGAAAAACTGTTTTTT,CASSVSGEKLFF
TRBV3-1/TRBV3-2,TRBJ1-2,TRBD1,once,TGTGCCAGCAGCCTGGGACAGGGGGCGCCGAGTGGCTACACCTTC,CASSLGQGAPSGYTF
TRBV2,TRBJ1-5,TRBD1,.,TGTGCCAGCAGTGACTCAGGGGGCGCTTTCAATCAGCCCCAGCATTTT,CASSDSGGAFNQPQHF
TRBV18,TRBJ2-2,.,.,TGTGCCAGCTCACCACCCTCGCCGGGAAAGAGGCCCGGGGAGCTGTTTTTT,CASSPPSPGKRPGELFF
TRBV5-1,TRBJ2-5,TRBD1,.,TGCGCCAGCAGCTATGACAGGGAAGAGACCCAGTACTTC,CASSYDREETQYF
TRBV18,TRBJ1-2,TRBD1,.,TGTGCCAGCTCACAGGGGGCGCAGAGCTATGGCTACACCTTC,CASSQGAQSYGYTF
TRBV5-8,TRBJ2-7,TRBD2,.,TGTGCCAGCAGAAAGCGGGGGGAATCCTACGAGCAGTACTTC,CASRKRGESYEQYF
TRBV21-1,TRBJ1-5,.,.,TGTGCCAGCAGCAAAGGATCTGAACAGGGAGATCAGCCCCAGCATTTT,CASSKGSEQGDQPQHF
TRBV23-1,TRBJ2-2,.,.,TGCGCCAGCAGCTGGTCGACACGGGGGGCGACCGGGGAGCTGTTTTTT,CASSWSTRGATGELFF
TRBV5-5,TRBJ1-4,TRBD1,.,TGTGCCAGCAGCTTGGGACAGGGTCGGGCTAATGAAAAACTGTTTTTT,CASSLGQGRANEKLFF
TRBV6-6,TRBJ2-6,.,.,TGTGCCAGCAGTTACTCGGAGGTTACTGGGGCCAACGTCCTGACTTTC,CASSYSEVTGANVLTF
TRBV7-2,TRBJ1-2,TRBD1,.,TGTGCCAGCAGTCCCGCGGGAGGGACAGGCGGCTACACCTTC,CASSPAGGTGGYTF
TRBV7-2,TRBJ2-7,.,.,TGTGCCAGCAGCTTAGGAAGGGACTCCTACTCCTACGAGCAGTACTTC,CASSLGRDSYSYEQYF
TRBV15,TRBJ2-7,TRBD2,.,TGTGCCACCAGCAGAGCGGCAACTAGCGGGGGTGCCTACGAGCAGTACTTC,CATSRAATSGGAYEQYF
TRBV2,TRBJ2-5,.,.,TGTGCCAGCAGCAGACTAGGAGGGGAGACCCAGTACTTC,CASSRLGGETQYF
TRBV7-2,TRBJ2-2,.,.,TGTGCCAGCAGCCCGGAACAGGTCGGGGAGCTGTTTTTT,CASSPEQVGELFF
TRBV2,TRBJ2-1,TRBD2,few,TGTGCCAGCAGGCGCGTCGGGAGGGCATCCTACAATGAGCAGTTCTTC,CASRRVGRASYNEQFF
TRBV11-2,TRBJ1-1,.,once,TGTGCCAGCAGCTTAGACATGAACACTGAAGCTTTCTTT,CASSLDMNTEAFF
TRBV19,TRBJ1-6,.,.,TGTGCCAGTAGTCCCGTGAGGCTTAATTCACCCCTCCACTTT,CASSPVRLNSPLHF
TRBV19,TRBJ2-1,.,.,TGTGCCAGTAGTAGCGACCTTTTTTCAGGGCAGTTCTTC,CASSSDLFSGQFF
TRBV14,TRBJ2-1,TRBD2,once,TGTGCCAGCAGCACCTGGGGGCGGGGGGCCAACAATGAGCAGTTCTTC,CASSTWGRGANNEQFF
TRBV6-2/TRBV6-3,TRBJ2-5,TRBD2,.,TGTGCCAGCAGCCGGGCCTACGGACTAGCGGGAGAGGAGACCCAGTACTTC,CASSRAYGLAGEETQYF
TRBV6-6,TRBJ1-4,.,.,TGTGCCAGCAGACCCCAGGGGACGACTGAAAAACTGTTTTTT,CASRPQGTTEKLFF
TRBV4-3,TRBJ1-1,TRBD1,once,TGCGCCAGCAGCCAAGCTCCGGGACAGGGAGACACTGAAGCTTTCTTT,CASSQAPGQGDTEAFF
TRBV5-6,TRBJ2-7,TRBD1,.,TGTGCCAGCAGCTTAGGACAGGACCACTACGAGCAGTACTTC,CASSLGQDHYEQYF
TRBV6-6,TRBJ1-2,TRBD1,.,TGTGCCAGCAGTCGCCGCGGACAGGCCGGGAGGGACACCTTC,CASSRRGQAGRDTF
TRBV19,TRBJ2-1,TRBD2,.,TGTGCCAGTAGTATATCGAGCGGGAGTTGGTATGAGCAGTTCTTC,CASSISSGSWYEQFF
TRBV20-1,TRBJ2-7,TRBD2,.,TGCAGTGCTCGTGGAGCGGGGCTCTTCGAGCAGTACTTC,CSARGAGLFEQYF
TRBV29-1,TRBJ1-2,TRBD1,.,TGCAGCGTTGGCGCAGGGGGTTTTTACACCTTC,CSVGAGGFYTF
TRBV2,TRBJ1-4,.,.,TGTGCCAGCAACGAACACGGGGTTGCTAATGAAAAACTGTTTTTT,CASNEHGVANEKLFF
TRBV7-8,TRBJ2-3,.,.,TGTGCCAGCAGCTTAGGTGCAACAGGGTCACAGTATTTT,CASSLGATGSQYF
TRBV29-1,TRBJ1-2,.,.,TGCAGCGTTGAAGCCTTCGAAGGGGATGGCTACACCTTC,CSVEAFEGDGYTF
TRBV10-3,TRBJ1-5,.,.,TGTGCCATCAGTGAACGGGGAGATCAGCCCCAGCATTTT,CAISERGDQPQHF